This passage covers 29 T cell receptor beta chains from one sample sequenced in a study of blood T cell repertoires in COVID-19. Data came from immunoSEQ multiplex PCR; TCRdb stores just in-frame clones and leaves some out. The sample includes 200,000 or so clones, about 80% of them seen just once. Sample: PBMCs or T cells enriched from blood (not recorded which). Source of these receptors: a woman aged 40 to 55 with acute COVID-19.

This clone was observed once. The CDR3 DNA follows: TGTGCCAGCAGCTTATTGGGACTAGCCGAGGAAGAGCAGTACTTC. This sequence encodes CASSLLGLAEEEQYF. The chain uses TRBV7-3 and TRBJ2-7, with 9 positions matching TRBD2. Germline CDR1 and CDR2: SGHTA and FQGTGA. CDR3 length equals 15 residues. V was pared by 2 bases and J by 7 bases, with 9 bases of the junction left unmatched.

J is TRBJ1-4 and V is TRBV3-1 (or the pseudogene TRBV3-2); no definite D call. The CDR3 extends over 15 amino acids. V lost 4 bases and J lost 2, with 11 bases in between. CDR1 is LGHDT, CDR2 YNNKEL, per germline (reference sequence). The CDR3 spells CASSPAGITNEKLFF. The CDR3 DNA is TGTGCCAGCAGCCCCGCGGGAATCACTAATGAAAAACTGTTTTTT.

In nucleotides, the CDR3 is TGTGCCAGCAGCTTGGGGACAGGGAGAAATCAGCCCCAGCATTTT. Translated: CASSLGTGRNQPQHF. The chain employs TRBV5-4 and TRBJ1-5, with 8 bases aligning to TRBD1. With 0 bases clipped from V and 4 bases from J, the junction kept 3 bases outside the gene matches. CDR3 size: 15 residues. Germline lookup yields CDR1 SGHNT and CDR2 YYREEE (reference sequence).

With respect to this clone: Possible read error: a much larger clone is one base away. The J gene is TRBJ1-1, the V gene TRBV19; the match to TRBD1 covers 7 bases. J gave up 5 bases and V 5 bases, and 5 bases lay outside the gene matches. There are 13 residues in the CDR3. Germline values: CDR1 LNHDA, CDR2 SQIVND (reference sequence). DNA for the CDR3: TGTGCCAGTAGTCATGACAGGGAGACTGAAGCTTTCTTT. Amino acids: CASSHDRETEAFF.

The V gene is TRBV3-1 (or the pseudogene TRBV3-2), the J gene TRBJ1-1; 8 positions match TRBD1. Germline values: CDR1 LGHDT, CDR2 YNNKEL (reference sequence). CDR3 size: 15 residues. The J segment lost 8 bases and the V segment lost 4 bases, leaving 12 bases of the junction unmatched. The CDR3 loop reads CASSPTGQEKREAFF. DNA of the CDR3: TGTGCCAGCAGCCCGACGGGACAGGAAAAAAGAGAAGCTTTCTTT.

The rearrangement uses TRBV7-2 and TRBJ1-1; D uncertain. The CDR3 loop spans 13 amino acids. Germline CDR1 and CDR2: SGHTA and FQGNSA. The V end was cut by 6 bases, the J end by 0 bases, with 8 bases between. CDR3 sequence: CASRERMNTEAFF. Here the CDR3 DNA reads TGTGCCAGCAGGGAGAGAATGAACACTGAAGCTTTCTTT.

V usage is TRBV3-1 (or the pseudogene TRBV3-2) and J usage is TRBJ2-3, with 14 bases matching TRBD2. Trimming cost V 4 bases and J 5 bases; bases outside gene matches: 17. The CDR3 totals 20 residues. The germline V gene has CDR1 LGHDT and CDR2 YNNKEL (reference sequence). DNA for the CDR3: TGTGCCAGCAGCCCATACCACCGCTTTGGACTAGCGGGAGGCGGAGATACGCAGTATTTT. This gives the protein CASSPYHRFGLAGGGDTQYF.

The rearrangement uses TRBV5-1 and TRBJ2-2; D perhaps matches TRBD1 (6 bases). The CDR3 runs 15 residues. V was cut by 0 bases and J by 7 bases, with 13 bases left in between. CDR1 SGHRS and CDR2 YFSETQ come from the germline V gene. The CDR3, as DNA: TGCGCCAGCAGCTTGGCCGGGACACAGGGCGGGGAGCTGTTTTTT. Translated, it gives CASSLAGTQGGELFF.

The chain joins TRBV19 to TRBJ1-2; 12 nucleotides match TRBD1. This CDR3 is built from 14 residues. CDR1 LNHDA and CDR2 SQIVND come from the germline V gene (reference sequence). V shed 8 bases and J 6 bases; nucleotides not matched to a gene: 7. The CDR3 DNA reads as TGTGCCAGTCGCGTGGGACAGGGGGCAAATGGCTACACCTTC. The encoded protein is CASRVGQGANGYTF.

This rearrangement joins TRBV20-1 to TRBJ1-2; 8 bases match TRBD1. Germline V gene data show CDR1 as DFQATT and CDR2 as SNEGSKA (reference sequence). The CDR3 has 13 amino acids. J was trimmed by 4 bases and V by 3 bases; bases with no gene match: 4. The CDR3 here is CSASRDRTYGYTF. The CDR3 DNA reads as TGCAGTGCTAGTAGGGACAGGACCTATGGCTACACCTTC.

This clone is a singleton in its sample. The V and J genes are TRBV18 and TRBJ2-7; D is perhaps TRBD1 (6 bases). Between the trimmed V and J ends, which lost 1 base and 3 bases, there was a span of 10 bases. The V gene's germline CDR1 is KGHSH and CDR2 LQKENI. CDR3 length: 14 residues. CDR3 sequence reads: CASSPQTGFYEQYF. In DNA, the CDR3 is TGTGCCAGCTCACCACAAACAGGGTTCTACGAGCAGTACTTC.

This chain uses TRBV5-5 with TRBJ1-2, with TRBD1 identical over 9 bases. CDR3 length equals 14 residues. Per the germline V gene, CDR1 is SGHKS and CDR2 is YYEKEE (reference sequence). V lost 3 bases to trimming and J lost 0 bases; unmatched junction nucleotides: 0. The CDR3 loop reads CASSWTGANYGYTF. The CDR3 DNA reads as TGTGCCAGCAGCTGGACAGGGGCTAACTATGGCTACACCTTC.

The chain uses TRBV5-1 and TRBJ1-3, with no clear D. V was trimmed by 0 bases and J by 2 bases, leaving 3 bases between them. CDR3 length: 13 residues. The germline V gene has CDR1 SGHRS and CDR2 YFSETQ. The CDR3 protein is CASSLAAGNTIYF. The CDR3 coding sequence is TGCGCCAGCAGCTTGGCAGCTGGAAACACCATATATTTT.

The J gene is TRBJ1-5, the V gene TRBV28; D is possibly TRBD1 (6 bases). Germline loops: CDR1 MDHEN, CDR2 SYDVKM. This CDR3 has 16 amino acids. V was pared by 0 bases and J by 2 bases, with 11 bases between. This chain's CDR3 is CASSLWPGAGNQPQHF. DNA for the CDR3: TGTGCCAGCAGTTTATGGCCAGGGGCAGGCAATCAGCCCCAGCATTTT.

V gene TRBV7-3 combines with J gene TRBJ2-3, with D tentatively TRBD2 (7 bases). Germline V gives CDR1 SGHTA, CDR2 FQGTGA. The CDR3 extends over 14 amino acids. Trimming cost V 3 bases and J 4 bases, with 11 bases left between them. CDR3 residues: CASSFRGAADTQYF. The CDR3 DNA follows: TGTGCCAGCAGCTTTCGGGGGGCCGCAGATACGCAGTATTTT.

CDR3 DNA sequence: TGTGCCAGCAGCGTCACAGGGGTTCAGCCCCAGCATTTT. Protein: CASSVTGVQPQHF. J is TRBJ1-5 and V is TRBV9; 7 nucleotides agree with TRBD1. V dropped 2 bases and J dropped 6; count of bases not matched to a gene: 2. Per germline, CDR1 SGDLS and CDR2 YYNGEE. The CDR3 runs to 13 residues.

The J gene is TRBJ1-2, the V gene TRBV6-1; TRBD1 agrees at 8 bases. J was trimmed by 4 bases and V by 2 bases; bases with no gene match: 6. CDR1 MNHNS and CDR2 SASEGT come from the germline V gene. The CDR3 is 15 residues long. The CDR3 region is CASSERSGGLYGYTF. The CDR3 DNA reads TGTGCCAGCAGTGAACGGTCAGGGGGCCTCTATGGCTACACCTTC.

This clone appeared a single time. J is TRBJ1-6 and V is TRBV30; the D is unclear. V was clipped by 3 bases and J by 7 bases, with 10 bases between them. The germline gives CDR1 GTSNPN, CDR2 SVGIG (reference sequence). CDR3 length: 13 amino acids. CDR3 sequence reads: CAWREWRNSPLHF. The CDR3 nucleotides read TGTGCCTGGAGGGAATGGCGGAATTCACCCCTCCACTTT.

In this sample, this clone turned up a few times. The rearrangement links TRBV7-9 to TRBJ2-1, with unresolved D. The germline V gene encodes CDR1 SEHNR and CDR2 FQNEAQ (reference sequence). V was clipped by 3 bases and J by 8 bases, with 8 bases between them. This CDR3 is 12 amino acids long. The CDR3 coding sequence is TGTGCCAGCAGCTTTAGTGCCTATGAGCAGTTCTTC. It is translated as CASSFSAYEQFF.

The chain uses TRBV15 and TRBJ1-4, with D possibly matching TRBD1 (6 bases). The CDR3 spans 17 residues. The V end was cut by 7 bases, the J end by 0 bases, with 18 bases between. Germline loops: CDR1 LNHNV, CDR2 YYDKDF (reference sequence). This CDR3 reads CATTSDRKRSTNEKLFF. CDR3 in DNA: TGTGCCACCACCTCGGACAGAAAACGTTCAACTAATGAAAAACTGTTTTTT.

The V call is TRBV19, the J call TRBJ1-2; 10 bases match TRBD1. Trimming removed 5 bases from V and 6 bases from J; junction bases left unmatched: 6. The CDR3 is made up of 14 amino acids. Germline V lookup: CDR1 LNHDA, CDR2 SQIVND (reference sequence). The CDR3 here is CASSSDRGNNGYTF. The CDR3 bases are TGTGCCAGTAGTTCGGACAGGGGGAACAATGGCTACACCTTC.

The rearrangement joins TRBV5-6 to TRBJ2-3; 9 nucleotides line up with TRBD1. V trimming: 2 bases; J trimming: 3 bases; junction bases outside the gene matches: 1. Germline-derived CDR1 and CDR2 are SGHDT and YYEEEE. The CDR3 extends over 14 amino acids. The CDR3 protein is CASSFGQGTDTQYF. The CDR3 DNA follows: TGTGCCAGCAGCTTTGGACAGGGGACAGATACGCAGTATTTT.

V gene TRBV5-4 combines with J gene TRBJ1-6, with 8 bases that match TRBD1. This CDR3 spans 16 amino acids. The germline gives CDR1 SGHNT, CDR2 YYREEE (reference sequence). V trimming: 2 bases; J trimming: 7 bases; junction bases outside the gene matches: 8. CDR3 sequence (DNA): TGTGCCAGCAGCTTTCCGTCCGGGACAGGCAATTCACCCCTCCACTTT. This gives the protein CASSFPSGTGNSPLHF.

The chain carries TRBV5-5 and TRBJ2-5, with a weak D call TRBD2 (6 bases). CDR3 size: 15 residues. Germline V gene sequence: CDR1 SGHKS, CDR2 YYEKEE (reference sequence). Deletions cut 4 bases from V and 4 bases from J, with 17 bases between. CDR3: CASSRTGTLVETQYF. The CDR3 DNA is TGTGCCAGCAGCCGCACCGGGACTTTAGTAGAGACCCAGTACTTC.

The J gene is TRBJ2-1, the V gene TRBV6-5, with 13 positions matching TRBD2. Trimming at V came to 6 bases and at J to 6 bases, leaving 5 bases not matched to a gene. The germline V gene encodes CDR1 MNHEY and CDR2 SVGAGI. The CDR3 loop spans 15 amino acids. CDR3 loop: CASRRLAGGRNEQFF. CDR3 in DNA: TGTGCCAGCAGAAGACTAGCGGGAGGACGCAATGAGCAGTTCTTC.

The rearrangement links TRBV27 to TRBJ1-5, with D possibly TRBD1 on 5 matching bases. Germline CDR1 and CDR2: MNHEY and SMNVEV (reference sequence). CDR3 length equals 14 residues. V lost 0 bases to trimming and J lost 6 bases, with 9 bases between them. The CDR3 nucleotides read TGTGCCAGCAGTTTATCAGGGGATGGTCAGCCCCAGCATTTT. Amino acids: CASSLSGDGQPQHF.

This clone appeared a single time. The chain links TRBV18 to TRBJ1-2; 8 positions match TRBD1. The V gene end was trimmed by 6 bases and the J gene end by 4 bases; junction bases not matched to a gene: 4. Germline CDR1 KGHSH, CDR2 LQKENI. There are 13 residues in the CDR3. The chain's CDR3 is CASSGQGAYGYTF. In nucleotides, the CDR3 is TGTGCCAGCTCGGGGCAGGGGGCCTATGGCTACACCTTC.

J is TRBJ1-2 and V is TRBV3-1 (or the pseudogene TRBV3-2); D gene ambiguous. CDR3 length equals 15 residues. Germline loops: CDR1 LGHDT, CDR2 YNNKEL (reference sequence). The ends were cut back, 0 bases at V and 0 bases at J, with 8 bases in the middle. The CDR3 loop reads CASSQDPLSNYGYTF. CDR3 coding DNA: TGTGCCAGCAGCCAAGACCCGTTATCTAACTATGGCTACACCTTC.

The J gene is TRBJ2-3, the V gene TRBV5-1; a possible D gene is TRBD1 (5 bases). Trimming pared 3 bases from V and 0 bases from J, leaving 8 bases between. The CDR3 has 14 amino acids. The germline V gene encodes CDR1 SGHRS and CDR2 YFSETQ. The CDR3 region is CASSSRTSTDTQYF. Here the CDR3 DNA reads TGCGCCAGCAGCTCCCGGACAAGCACAGATACGCAGTATTTT. Full variable domain (outside the CDR3, taken from reference TRBV5-1 and TRBJ2-3): KAGVTQTPRYLIKTRGQQVTLSCSPISGHRSVSWYQQTPGQGLQFLFEYFSETQRNKGNFPGRFSGRQFSNSRSEMNVSTLELGDSALYLCASSSRTSTDTQYFGPGTRLTVL.